Many counts were recorded for the clone carrying this T cell receptor (beta chain). Its cognate antigen is unknown. This record belongs to a study of regulatory T cells in long-lasting Graves disease. Whole-study findings and limits: Limited samples may have lowered accuracy. Persistent disease was characterized by preferential usage of TRBV28, TRBJ1-2 and TRBJ2-5. Those with persistent disease had in common more public clonotypes (2,741) than new patients (about 900).

CDR3 length: 14 residues. Looked up from germline, CDR1 is MNHNS and CDR2 is SASEGT. V was clipped by 6 bases and J by 5 bases, with 17 bases between them. Combining iRepertoire HTBI primers with Arm-PCR of CDR3 regions, the authors built TCR beta libraries. TCRdb used MiXCR to reprocess the multiplex PCR reads, holding one entry per CDR3 protein. The sample shows around 510,000 distinct CDR3 sequences, around 21% of them seen only once. Documented time point: persistent/refractory GD, antithyroid drugs over 5 years with positive TRAb. Following extraction of RNA from PBMCs, that RNA was used to make the TCR library. Nine milliliters of peripheral blood were drawn into EDTA tubes.

The gene calls are TRBV6-1 and TRBJ2-7; D not certain. The sequence was collected from a female donor with Graves disease. The sample consisted of peripheral blood mononuclear cells (PBMCs), taken when the disease was refractory, from a patient treated with antithyroid drugs. The CDR3 is CASSPMSSLHEQYF. The CDR3 DNA sequence: TGTGCCAGCAGCCCGATGTCGTCCCTCCACGAGCAGTACTTC.